The present T cell receptor (beta chain) was sequenced within a study of OX40 agonist ivuxolimab in advanced cancers. At the level of the study: Age averaged about 60 years (range 23 to 79), and more than 80% were male. Prior anti-PD-1, anti-PD-L1 or anti-CTLA-4 therapy did not bar entry, and about 40% had some. The study, taken as a whole, reports: Among T cells, CD8+ cells averaged more expanded clones than CD4+ cells. At 0.1 to 3.0 mg/kg, clonal expansion of CD4+ and CD8+ blood T cells had occurred by week 6.

The CDR3 totals 15 residues. Germline assignment: CDR1 GTSNPN and CDR2 SVGIG (reference sequence). Trimming pared 0 bases from V and 6 bases from J, leaving 17 bases between. On this clone itself: Its target is unknown.

Produced via immunoSEQ multiplex PCR; TCRdb's table is partial and in-frame only. The sample carries approximately 67,000 clones, 80% to 90% recorded once. This TCR came from an adult with an advanced solid tumor such as melanoma, head and neck, liver or kidney cancer. V is TRBV30 and J is TRBJ1-2; a weak D match, TRBD1 (6 bases). The sequencing here drew on CD4+ or CD8+ T cells sorted from blood, taken in a trial of the OX40 agonist ivuxolimab. For the CDR3, the DNA is TGTGCCTGGAGTGTACTTTTCGGGGGCAGCGATGGCTACACCTTC. Translating gives CAWSVLFGGSDGYTF.